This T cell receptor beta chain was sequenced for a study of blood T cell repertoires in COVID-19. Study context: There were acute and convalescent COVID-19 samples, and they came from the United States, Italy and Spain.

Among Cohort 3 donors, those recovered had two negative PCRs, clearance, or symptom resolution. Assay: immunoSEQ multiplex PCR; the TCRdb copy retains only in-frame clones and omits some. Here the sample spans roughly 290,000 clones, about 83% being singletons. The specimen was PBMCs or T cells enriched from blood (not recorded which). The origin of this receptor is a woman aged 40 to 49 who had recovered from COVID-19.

CDR3: CASSEGVIAADTQYF. CDR3 sequence (DNA): TGTGCCAGCAGTGAAGGGGTGATAGCGGCGGATACGCAGTATTTT. This chain joins TRBV2 and TRBJ2-3; a weak D match, TRBD2 (6 bases). Per the germline V gene, CDR1 is SNHLY and CDR2 is FYNNEI. The length of the CDR3 is 15 residues. The ends were cut back, 1 base at V and 6 bases at J, with 14 bases in the middle.